Each of the 23 T cell receptor beta chains below was sequenced from the same sample in a study of shared clonotypes between healthy human individuals. CD8 cells regarded as naive lacked CD45RO, were positively chosen for CCR7, and omitted terminally differentiated effector memory CD45RA+ cells. Sequenced by immunoSEQ multiplex PCR; TCRdb stores in-frame clones only, minus some. Found here are about 2.1 million clones, 93% of them singletons; the top ten hold approximately 1.7%. The sample consisted of naive CD8+ T cells from PBMCs. The receptors were sampled from a man younger than 30 in good health. Some clones in this sample may be carry-over from other donors' samples.

The gene calls are TRBV28 and TRBJ1-2; D gene uncertain. The CDR3 is 14 residues long. Germline CDR1 is MDHEN and CDR2 is SYDVKM. With 3 bases removed from V and 6 bases from J, the gap between germline ends came to 14 bases. The chain's CDR3 is CASSLLGAGDGYTF. The CDR3 bases are TGTGCCAGCAGTTTGTTAGGCGCTGGTGATGGCTACACCTTC.

The CDR3 protein is CASRSGGEEKLFF. Here the CDR3 DNA reads TGTGCCAGCAGGTCCGGGGGCGAAGAAAAACTGTTTTTT. The genes are TRBV28 and TRBJ1-4, with D tentatively TRBD1 (6 bases). V was clipped by 6 bases and J by 8 bases, with 13 bases between them. Germline lookup yields CDR1 MDHEN and CDR2 SYDVKM. The CDR3 consists of 13 residues.

As regards this clone: This sample also contains other DNA sequences that code for the same CDR3. This chain connects TRBV7-9 to TRBJ1-5; D unclear. The ends were cut back, 4 bases at V and 4 bases at J, with 5 bases in the middle. The length of the CDR3 is 12 residues. Germline lookup yields CDR1 SEHNR and CDR2 FQNEAQ (reference sequence). CDR3 loop: CASSSGNQPQHF. The DNA of the CDR3 is TGTGCCAGCAGCTCCGGAAATCAGCCCCAGCATTTT. Drawing the rest from reference TRBV7-9 and TRBJ1-5, the complete variable domain is DTGVSQNPRHKITKRGQNVTFRCDPISEHNRLYWYRQTLGQGPEFLTYFQNEAQLEKSRLLSDRFSAERPKGSFSTLEIQRTEQGDSAMYLCASSSGNQPQHFGDGTRLSIL.

This clone was detected once. The same CDR3 also results from other DNA sequences found in this sample. This chain links TRBV11-2 with TRBJ2-5, with D possibly TRBD2 on 6 matching bases. Germline CDR1 SGHAT, CDR2 FQNNGV. CDR3 length equals 12 residues. Trimming pared 2 bases from V and 5 bases from J, leaving 6 bases between. CDR3 region: CASSLRGETQYF. For the CDR3, the DNA is TGTGCCAGCAGCTTACGGGGGGAGACCCAGTACTTC.

The chain couples TRBV7-8 to TRBJ1-2; 7 bases agree with TRBD1. The CDR3 has 16 residues. J gave up 4 bases and V 1 base, and 9 bases lay outside the gene matches. Per the germline V gene, CDR1 is SGHVS and CDR2 is FQNEAQ. The DNA for the CDR3 is TGTGCCAGCAGCTTAGGTGTAGGGGGCAAGGCCTATGGCTACACCTTC. Translating it yields CASSLGVGGKAYGYTF.

The gene calls are TRBV28 and TRBJ2-2; D unclear. This CDR3 region has 16 residues. Trimming removed 1 base at V and 2 bases at J, with 11 bases between. CDR1 is MDHEN and CDR2 is SYDVKM in the germline V gene. CDR3 protein: CASSLYYGSNTGELFF. In DNA form, the CDR3 reads TGTGCCAGCAGTTTATATTACGGCAGCAACACCGGGGAGCTGTTTTTT.

This sequence joins TRBV19 and TRBJ1-2; D remains ambiguous. CDR3 length: 14 residues. V was cut by 0 bases and J by 4 bases, with 9 bases left in between. Germline values: CDR1 LNHDA, CDR2 SQIVND (reference sequence). The CDR3 bases are TGTGCCAGTAGTATAGATCCTGACTCCTATGGCTACACCTTC. It codes for CASSIDPDSYGYTF.

Of note for this clone: Other DNA sequences in the sample encode the same CDR3. The chain has TRBV4-3 and TRBJ2-1, with 7 bases lining up with TRBD2. CDR1 and CDR2 from the germline V gene are LGHNA and YSLEER. With V trimmed by 1 base and J by 0 bases, 3 bases remained unmatched. The length of the CDR3 is 16 residues. CDR3 coding DNA: TGCGCCAGCAGCCAAGGACTAGCCAGCTCCTACAATGAGCAGTTCTTC. This codes for CASSQGLASSYNEQFF.

The sample holds one count of this clone. The rearrangement joins TRBV5-1 to TRBJ2-2; 10 bases match TRBD1. Germline CDR1 is SGHRS and CDR2 is YFSETQ. This CDR3 comprises 17 residues. The V and J ends lost 2 bases and 6 bases, in that order; junction bases with no gene match: 10. This CDR3 reads CASSFGQGERIAGELFF. CDR3 coding DNA: TGCGCCAGCAGCTTCGGACAGGGGGAGAGGATCGCCGGGGAGCTGTTTTTT.

This clone was seen only a few times. The junction shows a germline mismatch at one end, possibly a read error. CDR3 in amino acids: CASSVGRPAF. DNA of the CDR3: TGTGCCAGCAGTGTGGGGCGGCCCGCCTTC. The chain joins TRBV2 to TRBJ1-2; maybe TRBD1 (5 bases). CDR3 length: 10 amino acids. Germline lookup yields CDR1 SNHLY and CDR2 FYNNEI.

The chain has TRBV7-9 and TRBJ2-7; no reliable D call. Deletions cut 2 bases from V and 5 bases from J, with 7 bases between. The CDR3 spans 12 residues. Germline loops: CDR1 SEHNR, CDR2 FQNEAQ (reference sequence). The CDR3 bases are TGTGCCAGCAGCTTATGGAATGACGAGCAGTACTTC. This codes for CASSLWNDEQYF. Full variable domain (outside the CDR3, taken from reference TRBV7-9 and TRBJ2-7): DTGVSQNPRHKITKRGQNVTFRCDPISEHNRLYWYRQTLGQGPEFLTYFQNEAQLEKSRLLSDRFSAERPKGSFSTLEIQRTEQGDSAMYLCASSLWNDEQYFGPGTRLTVT.

The CDR3 region is CASSLVQGTSYEQYF. CDR3 in DNA: TGTGCCAGCAGTCTCGTACAGGGGACCTCCTACGAGCAGTACTTC. The chain combines TRBV6-5 with TRBJ2-7; 7 nucleotides match TRBD1. There are 15 residues in the CDR3. With 5 bases clipped from V and 0 bases from J, the junction kept 7 bases outside the gene matches. Germline V gives CDR1 MNHEY, CDR2 SVGAGI.

The chain employs TRBV7-9 and TRBJ2-5; a weak D match, TRBD1 (5 bases). Trimming pared 6 bases from V and 1 base from J, leaving 18 bases between. CDR3 size: 16 residues. The germline V gene has CDR1 SEHNR and CDR2 FQNEAQ (reference sequence). The CDR3 protein is CASSLAPAGPQETQYF. CDR3 in DNA: TGTGCCAGCAGTCTGGCTCCTGCAGGGCCCCAAGAGACCCAGTACTTC.

On this clone: The sample holds other DNA sequences that translate to the same CDR3. The V and J genes are TRBV29-1 and TRBJ2-1; D is perhaps TRBD1 (5 bases). V was shortened by 4 bases and J by 4 bases, with 5 bases between the two germline ends. The CDR3 totals 11 residues. Germline-derived CDR1 and CDR2 are SQVTM and ANQGSEA. DNA of the CDR3: TGCAGCGTTGGACAGTACAATGAGCAGTTCTTC. It translates to CSVGQYNEQFF.

V gene TRBV30 combines with J gene TRBJ1-1; the D is unclear. The CDR3 extends over 14 amino acids. The germline gives CDR1 GTSNPN, CDR2 SVGIG (reference sequence). The V end was cut by 3 bases, the J end by 5 bases, with 16 bases between. CDR3 in amino acids: CAWRAGQAGTEAFF. The CDR3 region has the DNA TGTGCCTGGAGGGCCGGTCAGGCTGGGACTGAAGCTTTCTTT.

The chain uses TRBV27 and TRBJ2-3, with TRBD2 matching over 9 bases. The CDR3 totals 16 residues. J lost 1 base, V lost 2 bases, and 4 bases had no gene match. Germline values: CDR1 MNHEY, CDR2 SMNVEV (reference sequence). CDR3 nucleotides: TGTGCCAGCAGTTTAAGGGCGGGAGGGGGCACAGATACGCAGTATTTT. It encodes CASSLRAGGGTDTQYF.

The chain joins TRBV27 to TRBJ2-7; D gene unclear. Germline V gene data show CDR1 as MNHEY and CDR2 as SMNVEV (reference sequence). Trimming removed 6 bases at V and 2 bases at J, with 8 bases between. The CDR3 totals 12 residues. The CDR3 coding sequence is TGTGCCAGCAGCATTACCACCTACGAGCAGTACTTC. The encoded protein is CASSITTYEQYF.

The chain joins TRBV5-1 to TRBJ1-1; D remains ambiguous. This CDR3 contains 15 residues. Germline assignment: CDR1 SGHRS and CDR2 YFSETQ. The V end was cut by 0 bases, the J end by 0 bases, with 9 bases between. This CDR3 is CASSLAKGLNTEAFF. The CDR3 nucleotides are TGCGCCAGCAGCTTGGCGAAGGGCTTGAACACTGAAGCTTTCTTT.

The rearrangement links TRBV5-1 to TRBJ1-4; D call uncertain. Germline CDR1 and CDR2: SGHRS and YFSETQ. The CDR3 runs 14 residues. V was cut by 7 bases and J by 2 bases, with 12 bases left in between. The CDR3 here is CASCPDSTNEKLFF. The CDR3 region has the DNA TGCGCCAGCTGTCCCGATAGCACTAATGAAAAACTGTTTTTT.

The chain carries TRBV7-9 and TRBJ2-3; D call uncertain. V lost 2 bases, J lost 14 bases, and 17 bases lay in between. The CDR3 length is 13 residues. The germline V gene has CDR1 SEHNR and CDR2 FQNEAQ (reference sequence). The CDR3 sequence is CASSLSGVNSRYF. The CDR3 bases are TGTGCCAGCAGCTTATCAGGCGTAAATAGTCGGTATTTT.

The chain links TRBV27 to TRBJ1-1, with D possibly being TRBD1 (5 bases). Trimming took 5 bases from V and 0 from J, leaving 22 bases between them. Germline values: CDR1 MNHEY, CDR2 SMNVEV (reference sequence). The CDR3 spans 18 residues. CDR3 coding DNA: TGTGCCAGCAGTCCCCGGGGCCAGGGCCTTATCATGAACACTGAAGCTTTCTTT. Protein: CASSPRGQGLIMNTEAFF.

The chain carries TRBV29-1 and TRBJ1-4; no clear D gene. Trimming removed 2 bases at V and 5 bases at J, with 9 bases between. The CDR3 is made up of 13 amino acids. Germline CDR1 SQVTM, CDR2 ANQGSEA. The CDR3 protein is CSVEWAKNEKLFF. CDR3 nucleotides: TGCAGCGTTGAATGGGCGAAAAATGAAAAACTGTTTTTT.

Concerning this clone itself: This CDR3 is also generated by other DNA sequences in the sample. The gene calls are TRBV7-9 and TRBJ2-7; D remains unclear. Trimming removed 2 bases at V and 0 bases at J, with 5 bases between. The CDR3 has 13 residues. CDR1 is SEHNR, CDR2 FQNEAQ, per germline (reference sequence). The CDR3 sequence is CASSLPASYEQYF. CDR3 in DNA: TGTGCCAGCAGCTTACCGGCCTCCTACGAGCAGTACTTC.